The 3 T cell receptor beta chains below come from one sample, sequenced in a study of cytomegalovirus exposure and HLA in healthy donors. Produced via immunoSEQ multiplex PCR; TCRdb's table is partial and in-frame only. Of roughly 150,000 clones in the sample, approximately 88% were seen once. The sequenced sample was PBMCs. These receptors were obtained from a woman aged 18-30 years in good health and CMV-seropositive.

The V and J genes are TRBV9 and TRBJ2-2; 7 bases fit TRBD2. Trimming took 4 bases from V and 4 from J; bases not matched to a gene: 19. Germline CDR1 is SGDLS and CDR2 is YYNGEE. The CDR3 is made up of 19 amino acids. The CDR3 here is CASSTHIYLAGEVTGELFF. Written as DNA, the CDR3 is TGTGCCAGCAGCACCCACATCTACCTTGCGGGAGAGGTCACCGGGGAGCTGTTTTTT.

The rearrangement uses TRBV5-1 and TRBJ2-7; 7 bases align to TRBD1. The V segment lost 4 bases and the J segment 0 bases; nucleotides outside the gene matches: 4. This CDR3 region has 14 residues. The germline V gene encodes CDR1 SGHRS and CDR2 YFSETQ. This chain's CDR3 is CASSRDRDSYEQYF. The CDR3 DNA follows: TGCGCCAGCAGCCGGGACAGAGACTCCTACGAGCAGTACTTC.

V usage is TRBV4-3 and J usage is TRBJ2-5, with TRBD1 matching over 8 bases. This CDR3 has 13 amino acids. Germline CDR1 LGHNA, CDR2 YSLEER. V gave up 6 bases and J gave up 7 bases; unmatched junction bases: 7. In nucleotides, the CDR3 is TGCGCCAGCAGTCAGGACAGGGCGGGGACCCAGTACTTC. Translation: CASSQDRAGTQYF.